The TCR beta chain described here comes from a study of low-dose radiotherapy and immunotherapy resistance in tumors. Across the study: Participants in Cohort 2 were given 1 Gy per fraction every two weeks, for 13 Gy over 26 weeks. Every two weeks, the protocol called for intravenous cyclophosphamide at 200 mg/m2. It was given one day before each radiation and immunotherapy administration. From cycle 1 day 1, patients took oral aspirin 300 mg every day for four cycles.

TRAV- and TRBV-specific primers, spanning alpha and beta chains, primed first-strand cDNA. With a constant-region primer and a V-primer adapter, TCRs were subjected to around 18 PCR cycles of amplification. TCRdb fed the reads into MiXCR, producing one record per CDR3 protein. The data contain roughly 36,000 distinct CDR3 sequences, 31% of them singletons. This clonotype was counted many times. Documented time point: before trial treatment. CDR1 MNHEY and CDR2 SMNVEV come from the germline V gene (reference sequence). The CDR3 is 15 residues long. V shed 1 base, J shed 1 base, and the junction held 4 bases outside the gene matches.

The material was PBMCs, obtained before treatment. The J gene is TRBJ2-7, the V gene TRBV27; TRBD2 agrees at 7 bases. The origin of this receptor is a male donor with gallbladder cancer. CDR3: CASSLWGGGSYEQYF. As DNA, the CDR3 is TGTGCCAGCAGTTTATGGGGGGGGGGATCCTACGAGCAGTACTTC.